These 14 T cell receptor beta chains were all obtained from the same sample, sequenced in a study of blood T cell repertoires in COVID-19. The data were produced by immunoSEQ multiplex PCR, yet TCRdb's version contains in-frame clones alone and is incomplete. The sample gives 280,000 or so clones, roughly nine tenths of which show up once; less than 3.5% is in the top ten. The sequenced material came from PBMCs or T cells enriched from blood (not recorded which). The receptors were sampled from a woman between 45 and 65 years old who had been exposed to COVID-19.

The chain's CDR3 is CASSLYTGQGRTQYF. DNA of the CDR3: TGCGCCAGCAGCTTGTATACGGGACAGGGCCGGACCCAGTACTTC. The rearrangement links TRBV5-1 to TRBJ2-5, with TRBD1 identical over 9 bases. Germline values: CDR1 SGHRS, CDR2 YFSETQ. Trimming removed 1 base from V and 7 bases from J; junction bases left unmatched: 8. The CDR3 spans 15 residues. The full variable domain, rest sourced from reference TRBV5-1 and TRBJ2-5, is KAGVTQTPRYLIKTRGQQVTLSCSPISGHRSVSWYQQTPGQGLQFLFEYFSETQRNKGNFPGRFSGRQFSNSRSEMNVSTLELGDSALYLCASSLYTGQGRTQYFGPGTRLLVL.

This clone was recorded once. This rearrangement joins TRBV28 to TRBJ2-1; TRBD2 matches at 12 bases. This CDR3 spans 16 amino acids. J lost 4 bases, V lost 10 bases, and 11 bases had no gene match. Per germline, CDR1 MDHEN and CDR2 SYDVKM. CDR3 coding DNA: TGTGCCACCCACAAGTGGCTAGCGGGGGGGTACAATGAGCAGTTCTTC. Its translation: CATHKWLAGGYNEQFF. The whole variable domain, remainder taken from reference TRBV28 and TRBJ2-1, is DVKVTQSSRYLVKRTGEKVFLECVQDMDHENMFWYRQDPGLGLRLIYFSYDVKMKEKGDIPEGYSVSREKKERFSLILESASTNQTSMYLCATHKWLAGGYNEQFFGPGTRLTVL.

The chain carries TRBV24-1 and TRBJ2-6; a possible D gene is TRBD1 (6 bases). V lost 7 bases and J lost 0, with 12 bases in between. Per the germline V gene, CDR1 is KGHDR and CDR2 is SFDVKD. This CDR3 contains 16 residues. The CDR3 sequence: CATSPGQASGANVLTF. In DNA, the CDR3 is TGTGCCACCAGCCCGGGACAAGCCTCTGGGGCCAACGTCCTGACTTTC.

The V gene is TRBV10-3, the J gene TRBJ1-5; D gene unclear. Germline CDR1 and CDR2: ENHRY and SYGVKD. V shed 8 bases and J shed 0 bases, with 17 bases lying between them. The CDR3 spans 16 residues. This CDR3 is CAIRPPERSSNQPQHF. CDR3 nucleotides: TGTGCCATCCGCCCCCCAGAGAGGAGTAGCAATCAGCCCCAGCATTTT.

This clone was detected once. The chain is built from TRBV9 and TRBJ2-5, with 11 nucleotides matching TRBD2. The CDR3 is 17 amino acids. Looked up from germline, CDR1 is SGDLS and CDR2 is YYNGEE. J gave up 5 bases and V 0 bases, and 9 bases lay outside the gene matches. In nucleotides, the CDR3 is TGTGCCAGCAGCGTAGGGATAGCGGGGGGGCCTGGGGAGACCCAGTACTTC. As protein: CASSVGIAGGPGETQYF.

The V and J genes are TRBV5-8 and TRBJ1-1; D unresolved. Trimming took off 3 bases at V and 4 bases at J, with 10 bases between the two ends. CDR3 length equals 13 residues. The germline V gene encodes CDR1 SGHTS and CDR2 YDEGEE. CDR3 in DNA: TGTGCCAGCAGCTCACAACGGGGCACTGAAGCTTTCTTT. It encodes CASSSQRGTEAFF. The full variable domain, rest sourced from reference TRBV5-8 and TRBJ1-1, is EAGVTQSPTHLIKTRGQQATLRCSPISGHTSVYWYQQALGLGLQFLLWYDEGEERNRGNFPPRFSGRQFPNYSSELNVNALELEDSALYLCASSSQRGTEAFFGQGTRLTVV.

The rearrangement uses TRBV4-1 and TRBJ1-2; 8 bases match TRBD1. CDR1 is MGHRA, CDR2 YSYEKL, per germline. The CDR3 covers 14 residues. J was trimmed by 6 bases and V by 3 bases; bases with no gene match: 6. CDR3 loop: CASSHADRGNGYTF. Written as DNA, the CDR3 is TGCGCCAGCAGCCACGCAGACAGGGGAAATGGCTACACCTTC.

The J gene is TRBJ1-6, the V gene TRBV5-5; tentatively, D is TRBD1 (5 bases). The V gene lost 2 bases and the J gene lost 6 bases, with 9 bases spanning the gap. Germline CDR1 and CDR2: SGHKS and YYEKEE (reference sequence). There are 14 residues in the CDR3. The CDR3: CASSLRGSNSPLHF. DNA of the CDR3: TGTGCCAGCAGCTTAAGGGGAAGTAATTCACCCCTCCACTTT.

The rearrangement joins TRBV25-1 to TRBJ1-1, with D perhaps TRBD1 (5 bases). Germline loops: CDR1 MGHDK, CDR2 SYGVNS. The V end lost 5 bases, the J end lost 0 bases, and 10 bases lay between the germline ends. The CDR3 is 14 residues long. The CDR3 region has the DNA TGTGCCAGCAGTTGGGGCAGGGTGAACACTGAAGCTTTCTTT. Protein product: CASSWGRVNTEAFF. The full variable domain, with the rest looked up from reference TRBV25-1 and TRBJ1-1, is EADIYQTPRYLVIGTGKKITLECSQTMGHDKMYWYQQDPGMELHLIHYSYGVNSTEKGDLSSESTVSRIRTEHFPLTLESARPSHTSQYLCASSWGRVNTEAFFGQGTRLTVV.

The chain links TRBV28 to TRBJ1-2, with D possibly being TRBD1 (6 bases). From germline, CDR1 is MDHEN and CDR2 SYDVKM. Trimming took 2 bases from V and 4 from J, leaving 8 bases between them. This CDR3 is 13 amino acids long. CDR3 sequence: CASSLEQGYGYTF. CDR3 DNA sequence: TGTGCCAGCAGTTTAGAACAGGGCTATGGCTACACCTTC.

V gene TRBV12-3 or TRBV12-4 combines with J gene TRBJ1-1; 7 nucleotides align to TRBD1. J gave up 4 bases and V 3 bases, and 2 bases lay outside the gene matches. There are 13 residues in the CDR3. The CDR3 sequence is CASSLRGRTEAFF. The CDR3 nucleotides read TGTGCCAGCAGTTTGAGGGGGCGCACTGAAGCTTTCTTT.

The chain employs TRBV11-3 and TRBJ2-3, with TRBD2 as a possible D gene (6 bases). V was clipped by 4 bases and J by 2 bases, with 7 bases between them. The CDR3 is 13 residues long. Germline CDR1 reads SGHNT; CDR2 reads YENEEA. CDR3 bases: TGTGCCAGCAGCTGGACTACCACAGATACGCAGTATTTT. Translated: CASSWTTTDTQYF.

This clone was seen only a few times. The chain carries TRBV19 and TRBJ2-2, with 7 bases that match TRBD2. The CDR3 runs 16 residues. The V segment lost 1 base and the J segment 2 bases; nucleotides outside the gene matches: 4. Germline CDR1 LNHDA, CDR2 SQIVND (reference sequence). In DNA form, the CDR3 reads TGTGCCAGTAGTATAGGGCCTAGCGGTAACACCGGGGAGCTGTTTTTT. This encodes CASSIGPSGNTGELFF.

J is TRBJ1-5 and V is TRBV29-1, with D possibly being TRBD1 (6 bases). This CDR3 region has 15 residues. The germline V gene encodes CDR1 SQVTM and CDR2 ANQGSEA. Trimming removed 7 bases at V and 0 bases at J, with 16 bases between. CDR3 bases: TGCAGCGCCGATGGGGACAATCATAGCAATCAGCCCCAGCATTTT. Its translation is CSADGDNHSNQPQHF. The whole variable domain, remainder taken from reference TRBV29-1 and TRBJ1-5, is SAVISQKPSRDICQRGTSLTIQCQVDSQVTMMFWYRQQPGQSLTLIATANQGSEATYESGFVIDKFPISRPNLTFSTLTVSNMSPEDSSIYLCSADGDNHSNQPQHFGDGTRLSIL.